The entry below describes one T cell receptor (beta chain). The data belong to a study of cytomegalovirus exposure and HLA in healthy donors. Germline V CDR1 and CDR2: MDHEN, SYDVKM. The V and J ends lost 0 bases and 5 bases respectively, with 7 bases between them. The CDR3 consists of 13 residues. Assay used: immunoSEQ multiplex PCR; TCRdb lists only in-frame clones, some missing. The table has 110,000 or so clones, approximately 90% seen once; the top ten hold 4% to 5.5%. What was sequenced was PBMCs. The origin of this receptor is a man aged 18 to 29 in good health and CMV-seropositive. The chain has TRBV28 and TRBJ1-1; D ambiguous. CDR3 DNA sequence: TGTGCCAGCAGTTTATGGGGGAGGACTGAAGCTTTCTTT. Its protein product is CASSLWGRTEAFF.